The 2 T cell receptor beta chains listed next were all sequenced from one sample in a study of tumor-infiltrating lymphocytes in primary liver carcinoma. Both RNA and DNA were isolated together from approximately 22-30 mg of bulk tissue that had not been sorted. From around 530 ng of total RNA, TCR beta-specific cDNA was reverse-transcribed using a constant-region primer. Slightly modified ARM-PCR with three nested multiplex PCR rounds yielded TCR beta libraries. In the first two PCR rounds, TRBV1-TRBV30 forward primers were paired with a C-beta reverse primer, and each round lasted about 9 cycles. TCRdb called the multiplex PCR reads again in MiXCR, with one record for every CDR3 protein. Of around 26,000 distinct CDR3 sequences in the sample, over 65% were seen once. Sequencing was done on a sample of liver tumor tissue from sampling region 3. As to subset: tumor region T3, left-lateral pole. The receptors here all came from a man aged 35 to 55 with primary liver carcinoma and hepatitis B virus infection.

Notes on this clonotype: One end of the junction fails to match germline, which may point to a read error. This rearrangement joins TRBV29-1 to TRBJ2-7; D possibly matches TRBD1 or TRBD2 (5 bases each). Germline assignment: CDR1 SQVTM and CDR2 ANQGSEA. This CDR3 contains 13 residues. The CDR3 is CGVNLQDSYDQYF. Written as DNA, the CDR3 is TGCGGCGTGAACTTACAGGACTCCTACGATCAGTACTTC.

For this clonotype: This is likely a read error, given that the CDR3 carries no conserved phenylalanine or tryptophan at its end. The genes are TRBV11-2 and TRBJ2-1; 9 bases fit TRBD2. This CDR3 comprises 15 residues. Per the germline V gene, CDR1 is SGHAT and CDR2 is FQNNGV. The CDR3 DNA follows: TGTGTCAGCAGCCCCCAGCGGGAGGAATTGGGTGAGCAGTTCCTC. As protein: CVSSPQREELGEQFL.